Sequencing of this TCR beta chain was carried out in a study of T-cell reconstitution after alpha-beta-depleted transplantation in children. General study points: Several hundred graft clones that had expanded were reportedly the source of alpha-beta T cells about two months after transplant.

V gave up 6 bases and J gave up 5 bases, with 19 bases separating them. CDR3 length equals 15 residues. Germline loops: CDR1 MDHEN, CDR2 SYDVKM. A library of TCRbeta sequences, prepared with unique molecular identifiers, was generated. Using its own MiXCR run on the PCR reads, TCRdb lists one record per CDR3 protein. The sample comprises some 100,000 distinct CDR3 sequences, roughly a sixth of which are singletons, and 15% to 20% rests with the top ten. Worth noting for this clonotype: Its target is unknown.

V gene TRBV28 combines with J gene TRBJ1-2; the D is unclear. This receptor was obtained from a male patient under 10 years old who had a stem cell transplant for acute lymphoblastic leukemia, so the T cells may come from the graft donor. The input for sequencing was PBMCs, mostly from graft donor cells, taken 180 days after TCRalphabeta/CD19-depleted stem cell transplant. The CDR3 loop is CASSVTGMRAYGYTF. The CDR3 DNA sequence: TGTGCCAGCAGCGTAACGGGGATGCGGGCTTATGGCTACACCTTC.